One sample yielded the 22 T cell receptor beta chains listed below, sequenced in a study of post-analysis software for immune sequencing data. Notes on the study in general: Comparison of patients with controls showed roughly five TRBV segments more frequent in patients, TRBV5-6, TRBV5-1 and TRBV20-1 among them.

Prepared TCR beta cDNA libraries contained unique molecular identifiers. TCRdb recomputed calls from the PCR reads with MiXCR, one row per CDR3 protein. This sample carries about 260,000 distinct CDR3 sequences, 35% to 45% of them seen once, and the ten largest clones take less than 6%. These receptors have no known antigen. Sequenced input: blood. All receptors derive from a girl aged 10 to 17 with multiple sclerosis.

Points on this clonotype: A much larger clone differs from this one at a single base, so this may be a read error. J is TRBJ2-1 and V is TRBV27; D possibly uses TRBD1 or TRBD2 (7 bases each). The germline V gene has CDR1 MNHEY and CDR2 SMNVEV (reference sequence). The CDR3 runs 13 residues. The CDR3 protein is CAGRGGGSEEQFF. The CDR3 DNA reads as TGTGCCGGCAGGGGGGGAGGGTCGGAAGAGCAGTTCTTC.

The V gene is TRBV7-3, the J gene TRBJ2-3, with D perhaps being TRBD1 or TRBD2 (5 bases each). Germline CDR1 is SGHTA and CDR2 is FQGTGA. V lost 2 bases and J lost 0, with 9 bases in between. The CDR3 runs to 15 residues. The CDR3 region is CASSLCEGSTDTQYF. DNA for the CDR3: TGTGCCAGCAGCTTATGTGAGGGGAGCACAGATACGCAGTATTTT.

The J gene is TRBJ1-2, the V gene TRBV6-6; D ambiguous. The germline V and J ends were trimmed by 6 bases and 0 bases, with 8 bases remaining between them. CDR1 is MNHNY, CDR2 SVGAGI, per germline (reference sequence). The CDR3 covers 13 residues. The CDR3 bases are TGTGCCAGCAGCCTGACACCTAACTATGGCTACACCTTC. This encodes CASSLTPNYGYTF.

This clonotype was detected many times. The genes are TRBV29-1 and TRBJ1-2; TRBD1 aligns across 8 bases. This CDR3 contains 13 residues. Losses at the gene ends were 4 bases for V and 5 bases for J; bases not matched to a gene: 6. Germline CDR1 reads SQVTM; CDR2 reads ANQGSEA. The CDR3 loop reads CSVGQGKGYGYTF. CDR3 in DNA: TGCAGCGTTGGACAGGGGAAAGGGTATGGCTACACCTTC.

This clonotype appeared many times. The genes are TRBV6-2 or TRBV6-3 and TRBJ2-5, with D perhaps matching TRBD1 (6 bases). V shed 2 bases and J shed 1 base, with 8 bases lying between them. CDR1 MNHEY and CDR2 SVGEGT come from the germline V gene. The CDR3 extends over 14 amino acids. The DNA of the CDR3 is TGTGCCAGCAGTTACGTGGACAGCCAAGAGACCCAGTACTTC. Residues: CASSYVDSQETQYF.

This clonotype was detected ten times or more. The genes are TRBV24-1 and TRBJ2-3; D unresolved. Germline V CDR1 and CDR2: KGHDR, SFDVKD. The CDR3 is made up of 13 amino acids. V lost 4 bases and J 2 bases, leaving 6 bases between the germline ends. CDR3 residues: CATSDPYTDTQYF. The CDR3 DNA reads TGTGCCACCAGTGACCCATACACAGATACGCAGTATTTT.

Comment on this clonotype: A much larger clone differs from this one at a single base, so this may be a read error. This chain uses TRBV7-8 with TRBJ2-3, with D perhaps TRBD2 (6 bases). The CDR3 covers 13 residues. V lost 6 bases and J 4 bases, leaving 11 bases between the germline ends. Germline V CDR1 and CDR2: SGHVS, FQNEAQ. The CDR3 DNA reads TGTGCCAGCAGTCAGGACTATTCAGATACGCAGTATTTT. Its protein is CASSQDYSDTQYF. Based on the CDR3 plus reference TRBV7-8 and TRBJ2-3, the full variable domain is GAGVSQSPRYKVAKRGQDVALRCDPISGHVSLFWYQQALGQGPEFLTYFQNEAQLDKSGLPSDRFFAERPEGSVSTLKIQRTQQEDSAVYLCASSQDYSDTQYFGPGTRLTVL.

This clonotype was counted between two and nine times. This chain uses TRBV9 with TRBJ2-2; 8 nucleotides agree with TRBD1. The CDR3 consists of 16 residues. Germline V lookup: CDR1 SGDLS, CDR2 YYNGEE. The V segment lost 4 bases and the J segment 6 bases; nucleotides outside the gene matches: 11. The CDR3 loop reads CASSTRTGKGPGELFF. Written as DNA, the CDR3 is TGTGCCAGCAGCACACGGACAGGGAAGGGACCCGGGGAGCTGTTTTTT.

This clonotype appeared many times. The chain uses TRBV29-1 and TRBJ2-5, with D unclear. From germline, CDR1 is SQVTM and CDR2 ANQGSEA. Deletions cut 0 bases from V and 7 bases from J, with 18 bases between. The length of the CDR3 is 15 residues. The CDR3 protein is CSVEDRPSSRWTQYF. In nucleotides, the CDR3 is TGCAGCGTTGAAGATCGCCCCTCCTCCCGGTGGACCCAGTACTTC.

This clonotype occurred many times. The chain carries TRBV20-1 and TRBJ1-4, with D unclear. Germline values: CDR1 DFQATT, CDR2 SNEGSKA (reference sequence). Trimming cost V 4 bases and J 8 bases, with 17 bases left between them. CDR3 length equals 14 residues. The CDR3 here is CSATQSGWAEKLFF. The CDR3 bases are TGCAGTGCTACCCAATCCGGCTGGGCGGAAAAACTGTTTTTT.

This chain connects TRBV2 to TRBJ2-4, with D tentatively TRBD2 (7 bases). In germline, CDR1 is SNHLY, CDR2 FYNNEI. The CDR3 spans 15 residues. Trimming shortened V by 7 bases and J by 6 bases, and 19 bases separated the two germline ends. The CDR3 DNA reads as TGTGCCAGCATATCCGGGGGGCAGGCGCGAAACATTCAGTACTTC. It encodes CASISGGQARNIQYF.

There are many counts of this clonotype. The chain employs TRBV12-3 or TRBV12-4 and TRBJ1-2; TRBD1 matches at 8 bases. This CDR3 spans 13 amino acids. J lost 8 bases, V lost 7 bases, and 9 bases had no gene match. CDR3 amino acids: CASTGTGLRGYTF. In DNA form, the CDR3 reads TGTGCCAGCACCGGGACAGGCCTGAGAGGCTACACCTTC.

Ten or more counts support this clonotype. This chain links TRBV3-1 with TRBJ2-6; perhaps TRBD2 as D (6 bases). The germline V gene encodes CDR1 LGHDT and CDR2 YNNKEL (reference sequence). With 8 bases removed from V and 1 base from J, the gap between germline ends came to 6 bases. CDR3 length: 13 amino acids. DNA of the CDR3: TGTGCCAGCGCGGGATCTGGGGCCAACGTCCTGACTTTC. Its protein is CASAGSGANVLTF. The full variable domain, completed using reference TRBV3-1 and TRBJ2-6, is DTAVSQTPKYLVTQMGNDKSIKCEQNLGHDTMYWYKQDSKKFLKIMFSYNNKELIINETVPNRFSPKSPDKAHLNLHINSLELGDSAVYFCASAGSGANVLTFGAGSRLTVL.

At least ten counts were recorded for this clonotype. The chain couples TRBV6-2 or TRBV6-3 to TRBJ2-1; D perhaps matches TRBD2 (6 bases). The CDR3 runs to 13 residues. The V gene's germline CDR1 is MNHEY and CDR2 SVGEGT. The CDR3 sequence is CASASGQYNEQFF. The CDR3 DNA follows: TGTGCTTCGGCCAGCGGGCAGTACAATGAGCAGTTCTTC.

This clonotype was seen ten or more times. The rearrangement links TRBV6-5 to TRBJ2-3; 8 positions match TRBD2. This CDR3 comprises 13 residues. V lost 7 bases and J lost 5; bases outside the gene matches: 5. In germline, CDR1 is MNHEY, CDR2 SVGAGI. In nucleotides, the CDR3 is TGTGCCAGCAACAACGGGGGGGGAGATACGCAGTATTTT. It specifies CASNNGGGDTQYF.

There are a few counts of this clonotype. V gene TRBV20-1 combines with J gene TRBJ1-6; a possible D gene is TRBD1 (6 bases). The CDR3 runs 14 residues. Germline loops: CDR1 DFQATT, CDR2 SNEGSKA (reference sequence). Trimming stripped 5 bases from V and 5 bases from J, with 13 bases between. The CDR3 DNA reads as TGCAGTGCTGCGCTAGGGGGAAATAATTCACCCCTCCACTTT. Its translation is CSAALGGNNSPLHF.

This clonotype was seen a single time. Just one base apart from a much larger clone, this may be a read error. The rearrangement joins TRBV25-1 to TRBJ2-3, with 11 bases aligning to TRBD1. This CDR3 is built from 16 residues. The germline V gene has CDR1 MGHDK and CDR2 SYGVNS. In nucleotides, the CDR3 is TGTGCCAGCTCAGTGAAACGGACAGGGGGCACAGATGCGCAGTATTTT. Translated, it gives CASSVKRTGGTDAQYF.

This clonotype showed up just a few times. This could be a read error, since a much larger clone is one nucleotide away. The gene calls are TRBV5-1 and TRBJ2-5; D is undetermined. Germline V gene data show CDR1 as SGHRS and CDR2 as YFSETQ. The CDR3 totals 12 residues. The V gene lost 10 bases and the J gene lost 5 bases, with 15 bases spanning the gap. CDR3 DNA: TGCGCCGGCAAGGCTGAAGGGGAGACCCAGTACTTC. It encodes CAGKAEGETQYF.

This clonotype was detected a few times. This chain connects TRBV6-5 to TRBJ1-2; 8 bases agree with TRBD1. The J segment lost 12 bases and the V segment lost 1 base, leaving 7 bases of the junction unmatched. The CDR3 is 13 amino acids. Germline CDR1 and CDR2: MNHEY and SVGAGI. The CDR3 here is CASSYLRQGINTF. DNA for the CDR3: TGTGCCAGCAGTTACTTGAGACAGGGGATAAACACCTTC.

CDR3 residues: CASRPGGELDNEQFF. CDR3 nucleotide sequence: TGCGCCAGCAGGCCCGGGGGGGAGCTGGACAATGAGCAGTTCTTC. This chain uses TRBV5-1 with TRBJ2-1; 8 bases fit TRBD2. The germline V gene encodes CDR1 SGHRS and CDR2 YFSETQ. V was pared by 5 bases and J by 5 bases, with 9 bases of the junction left unmatched. This CDR3 has 15 amino acids.

J is TRBJ2-1 and V is TRBV7-3, with 7 bases that match TRBD1. Trimming took 4 bases from V and 5 from J; bases not matched to a gene: 2. Germline V lookup: CDR1 SGHTA, CDR2 FQGTGA. This CDR3 is built from 13 residues. The CDR3 nucleotides read TGTGCCAGCAGCTCGGGACAGAACAATGAGCAGTTCTTC. As protein: CASSSGQNNEQFF.

The rearrangement uses TRBV20-1 and TRBJ2-4; D call uncertain. The assigned J gene may be wrong: the sequence end matches TRBJ2-7 better. CDR3 size: 15 residues. Germline CDR1 and CDR2: DFQATT and SNEGSKA (reference sequence). This CDR3 reads CSARDRLSQGHEQYF. CDR3 DNA: TGCAGTGCTAGAGATAGACTCTCCCAAGGGCACGAGCAGTACTTC.